These T cell receptor beta chains were read from a single sample in a study of cytomegalovirus exposure and HLA in healthy donors. Profiling relied on immunoSEQ multiplex PCR, and the TCRdb table lists in-frame clones only, not all of them. Of about 82,000 clones detected, 85% to 95% appear once; the ten largest clones hold 0.65% to 0.7%. What was sequenced was PBMCs. Receptor source: a man aged 18-30 years in good health and CMV-seronegative. CDR3s include the opening cysteine and the closing phenylalanine or tryptophan. Each record gives: CDR3 protein, CDR3 DNA, D gene, clone size, J gene, V gene. A D gene is named only where the DNA matches it firmly. Size is omitted from some rows. Given values are once, few, many or a class for expanded clones.

cdr3_aa: CASSLVGGLSYEQYF
cdr3_nt: TGTGCCAGCAGCTTAGTGGGGGGGTTATCCTACGAGCAGTACTTC
d_call: TRBD2
clone_size: NA
j_call: TRBJ2-7
v_call: TRBV11-2

cdr3_aa: CAWSTLLSSGNTIYF
cdr3_nt: TGTGCCTGGAGTACCCTCCTGAGCTCTGGAAACACCATATATTTT
d_call: NA
clone_size: NA
j_call: TRBJ1-3
v_call: TRBV30

cdr3_aa: CASSSRTGADTQYF
cdr3_nt: TGTGCCAGCAGCTCCCGGACAGGGGCGGATACGCAGTATTTT
d_call: TRBD1
clone_size: NA
j_call: TRBJ2-3
v_call: TRBV7-8

cdr3_aa: CASSLVQIGVGQGAYEQYF
cdr3_nt: TGTGCCAGCAGCTTAGTTCAGATTGGTGTGGGACAGGGGGCCTACGAGCAGTACTTC
d_call: TRBD1
clone_size: few
j_call: TRBJ2-7
v_call: TRBV7-8

cdr3_aa: CASSQDWGMNTEAFF
cdr3_nt: TGCGCCAGCAGCCAAGACTGGGGCATGAACACTGAAGCTTTCTTT
d_call: NA
clone_size: NA
j_call: TRBJ1-1
v_call: TRBV4-1

cdr3_aa: CASSLKGGPPNEQYF
cdr3_nt: TGTGCCAGCAGCTTAAAGGGAGGGCCCCCCAACGAGCAGTACTTC
d_call: TRBD2
clone_size: once
j_call: TRBJ2-7
v_call: TRBV7-3

cdr3_aa: CATSRVEETYEQYF
cdr3_nt: TGTGCCACCAGCAGAGTGGAGGAAACCTACGAGCAGTACTTC
d_call: NA
clone_size: once
j_call: TRBJ2-7
v_call: TRBV15

cdr3_aa: CASSPSTRDRDEKLFF
cdr3_nt: TGTGCCAGCAGCCCTAGTACCCGGGACAGGGACGAAAAACTGTTTTTT
d_call: TRBD1
clone_size: NA
j_call: TRBJ1-4
v_call: TRBV7-9

cdr3_aa: CASSYQGSVEKLFF
cdr3_nt: TGTGCCAGCAGTTATCAGGGATCGGTGGAAAAACTGTTTTTT
d_call: NA
clone_size: NA
j_call: TRBJ1-4
v_call: TRBV6-5

cdr3_aa: CASSLLGAGDEQFF
cdr3_nt: TGTGCCAGCAGTTTATTGGGGGCCGGTGATGAGCAGTTCTTC
d_call: NA
clone_size: NA
j_call: TRBJ2-1
v_call: TRBV28

cdr3_aa: CASSLVARSGETQYF
cdr3_nt: TGTGCCAGCAGCTTAGTTGCTAGATCTGGCGAGACCCAGTACTTC
d_call: NA
clone_size: NA
j_call: TRBJ2-5
v_call: TRBV7-3

cdr3_aa: CASSDRVYYNEQFF
cdr3_nt: TGTGCCAGCAGTGACAGGGTTTACTACAATGAGCAGTTCTTC
d_call: NA
clone_size: NA
j_call: TRBJ2-1
v_call: TRBV2

cdr3_aa: CASSLRQGGTEAFF
cdr3_nt: TGTGCCAGCAGTTTACGACAGGGCGGCACTGAAGCTTTCTTT
d_call: TRBD1
clone_size: NA
j_call: TRBJ1-1
v_call: TRBV27

cdr3_aa: CASSPLPPFPGQGQNYGYTF
cdr3_nt: TGCGCCAGCAGCCCACTGCCGCCTTTTCCGGGACAGGGGCAGAACTATGGCTACACCTTC
d_call: TRBD1
clone_size: NA
j_call: TRBJ1-2
v_call: TRBV4-1

cdr3_aa: CSVGAAGANVLTF
cdr3_nt: TGCAGCGTTGGTGCGGCTGGGGCCAACGTCCTGACTTTC
d_call: NA
clone_size: NA
j_call: TRBJ2-6
v_call: TRBV29-1

cdr3_aa: CASSLSYEQYF
cdr3_nt: TGTGCCAGCAGCCTATCCTACGAGCAGTACTTC
d_call: NA
clone_size: NA
j_call: TRBJ2-7
v_call: TRBV7-9

cdr3_aa: CASSGGAPWGNQPQHF
cdr3_nt: TGTGCCAGCAGCGGTGGGGCCCCGTGGGGCAATCAGCCCCAGCATTTT
d_call: NA
clone_size: NA
j_call: TRBJ1-5
v_call: TRBV5-6

cdr3_aa: CASSFADWLETQYF
cdr3_nt: TGTGCCAGCAGCTTCGCAGACTGGCTGGAGACCCAGTACTTC
d_call: NA
clone_size: NA
j_call: TRBJ2-5
v_call: TRBV5-6

cdr3_aa: CASSVETGGGPQYF
cdr3_nt: TGTGCCAGCAGCGTAGAAACGGGAGGAGGACCCCAGTACTTC
d_call: TRBD2
clone_size: NA
j_call: TRBJ2-5
v_call: TRBV9

cdr3_aa: CASSFYSGTGANVLTF
cdr3_nt: TGTGCCAGCAGCTTTTATAGCGGGACGGGGGCCAACGTCCTGACTTTC
d_call: TRBD2
clone_size: NA
j_call: TRBJ2-6
v_call: TRBV7-2

cdr3_aa: CASSVYATGSETQYF
cdr3_nt: TGTGCCAGTAGTGTTTACGCGACAGGTTCCGAGACCCAGTACTTC
d_call: NA
clone_size: NA
j_call: TRBJ2-5
v_call: TRBV19

cdr3_aa: CASSVGWRSGEQYF
cdr3_nt: TGTGCCAGCAGCGTAGGTTGGAGGTCGGGCGAGCAGTACTTC
d_call: NA
clone_size: once
j_call: TRBJ2-7
v_call: TRBV9

cdr3_aa: CASSEGQYTEAFF
cdr3_nt: TGTGCCAGCAGTGAAGGCCAGTACACTGAAGCTTTCTTT
d_call: NA
clone_size: NA
j_call: TRBJ1-1
v_call: TRBV2

cdr3_aa: CASSLGQYEQYF
cdr3_nt: TGTGCCAGCAGCTTAGGGCAGTACGAGCAGTACTTC
d_call: NA
clone_size: NA
j_call: TRBJ2-7
v_call: TRBV11-2

cdr3_aa: CASSFWGQTEYGYTF
cdr3_nt: TGTGCCAGCAGCTTTTGGGGGCAGACGGAGTATGGCTACACCTTC
d_call: NA
clone_size: NA
j_call: TRBJ1-2
v_call: TRBV5-6

cdr3_aa: CASSMTGTGVGTQYF
cdr3_nt: TGTGCCAGCAGCATGACCGGGACTGGGGTGGGGACCCAGTACTTC
d_call: NA
clone_size: once
j_call: TRBJ2-5
v_call: TRBV5-4

cdr3_aa: CASSLDPGSGNTIYF
cdr3_nt: TGCGCCAGCAGCTTGGATCCAGGCTCTGGAAACACCATATATTTT
d_call: NA
clone_size: NA
j_call: TRBJ1-3
v_call: TRBV5-1

cdr3_aa: CASSYLSGGYGELFF
cdr3_nt: TGTGCCAGCTCCTACCTCTCAGGGGGGTACGGGGAGCTGTTTTTT
d_call: NA
clone_size: NA
j_call: TRBJ2-2
v_call: TRBV27

cdr3_aa: CASSDRGEGAYEQYF
cdr3_nt: TGCGCCAGCAGTGACAGGGGAGAAGGAGCCTACGAGCAGTACTTC
d_call: NA
clone_size: NA
j_call: TRBJ2-7
v_call: TRBV10-1

cdr3_aa: CASSRDRGTTDTQYF
cdr3_nt: TGTGCCAGCAGCCGGGACAGGGGAACCACAGATACGCAGTATTTT
d_call: TRBD1
clone_size: once
j_call: TRBJ2-3
v_call: TRBV7-2

cdr3_aa: CASSYKSQDTQYF
cdr3_nt: TGTGCCAGCAGCTATAAATCCCAGGATACGCAGTATTTT
d_call: NA
clone_size: few
j_call: TRBJ2-3
v_call: TRBV11-3

cdr3_aa: CASSLEATNTGELFF
cdr3_nt: TGTGCCAGCAGCTTAGAAGCGACGAACACCGGGGAGCTGTTTTTT
d_call: NA
clone_size: NA
j_call: TRBJ2-2
v_call: TRBV13

cdr3_aa: CASSLPDSVSPSYNEQFF
cdr3_nt: TGTGCCAGCAGTTTACCCGACAGCGTCAGCCCATCCTACAATGAGCAGTTCTTC
d_call: NA
clone_size: NA
j_call: TRBJ2-1
v_call: TRBV27

cdr3_aa: CASSLGGTGLSNYGYTF
cdr3_nt: TGCGCCAGCAGCTTGGGTGGGACAGGACTTTCTAACTATGGCTACACCTTC
d_call: TRBD1
clone_size: once
j_call: TRBJ1-2
v_call: TRBV5-1

cdr3_aa: CASSGGRSNQPQHF
cdr3_nt: TGTGCCAGCAGTGGGGGGAGGAGCAATCAGCCCCAGCATTTT
d_call: NA
clone_size: NA
j_call: TRBJ1-5
v_call: TRBV2

cdr3_aa: CASSEQGNTEAFF
cdr3_nt: TGCGCCAGCAGTGAGCAGGGGAACACTGAAGCTTTCTTT
d_call: NA
clone_size: NA
j_call: TRBJ1-1
v_call: TRBV10-2

cdr3_aa: CASRRETDQPQHF
cdr3_nt: TGTGCCAGCAGAAGGGAGACCGATCAGCCCCAGCATTTT
d_call: NA
clone_size: NA
j_call: TRBJ1-5
v_call: TRBV6-1

cdr3_aa: CSVTGTGYTEAFF
cdr3_nt: TGCAGCGTAACCGGGACAGGGTACACTGAAGCTTTCTTT
d_call: TRBD1
clone_size: NA
j_call: TRBJ1-1
v_call: TRBV29-1

cdr3_aa: CASSGTENTEAFF
cdr3_nt: TGTGCCAGCTCAGGGACAGAGAACACTGAAGCTTTCTTT
d_call: TRBD1
clone_size: NA
j_call: TRBJ1-1
v_call: TRBV18

cdr3_aa: CASSLFGTGDPMGYTF
cdr3_nt: TGTGCCAGCAGCTTGTTCGGGACAGGGGACCCTATGGGCTACACCTTC
d_call: TRBD1
clone_size: few
j_call: TRBJ1-2
v_call: TRBV5-6

cdr3_aa: CACQGQRYTEAFF
cdr3_nt: TGTGCCTGTCAGGGACAGCGATACACTGAAGCTTTCTTT
d_call: TRBD1
clone_size: NA
j_call: TRBJ1-1
v_call: TRBV2

cdr3_aa: CASSLTPLGGYTF
cdr3_nt: TGTGCCAGCAGCTTAACTCCGCTCGGGGGCTACACCTTC
d_call: NA
clone_size: once
j_call: TRBJ1-2
v_call: TRBV7-3

cdr3_aa: CASRYRERQPQHF
cdr3_nt: TGTGCCAGCAGATACAGGGAGAGGCAGCCCCAGCATTTT
d_call: NA
clone_size: NA
j_call: TRBJ1-5
v_call: TRBV6-6

cdr3_aa: CASSLGAQVRTEAFF
cdr3_nt: TGTGCCAGCAGCTTAGGGGCTCAGGTTAGGACTGAAGCTTTCTTT
d_call: NA
clone_size: NA
j_call: TRBJ1-1
v_call: TRBV7-2

cdr3_aa: CASRAAGRTNSYEQYF
cdr3_nt: TGTGCCAGCAGGGCCGCGGGACGGACCAATTCCTACGAGCAGTACTTC
d_call: NA
clone_size: NA
j_call: TRBJ2-7
v_call: TRBV11-2